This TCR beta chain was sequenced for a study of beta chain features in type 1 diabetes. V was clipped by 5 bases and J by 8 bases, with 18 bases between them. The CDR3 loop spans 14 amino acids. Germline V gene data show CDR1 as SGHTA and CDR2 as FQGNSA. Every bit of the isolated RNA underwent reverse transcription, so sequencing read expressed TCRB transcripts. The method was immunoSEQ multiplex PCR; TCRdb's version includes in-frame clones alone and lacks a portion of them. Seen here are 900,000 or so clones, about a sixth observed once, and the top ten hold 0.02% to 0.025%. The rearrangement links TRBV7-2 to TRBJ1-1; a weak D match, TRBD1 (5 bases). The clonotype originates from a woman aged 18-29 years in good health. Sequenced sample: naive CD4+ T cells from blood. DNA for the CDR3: TGTGCCAGCAGCCCGGGACTTTCGGGAGACGAAGCTTTCTTT. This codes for CASSPGLSGDEAFF. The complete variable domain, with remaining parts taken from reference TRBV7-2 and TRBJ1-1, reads GAGVSQSPSNKVTEKGKDVELRCDPISGHTALYWYRQSLGQGLEFLIYFQGNSAPDKSGLPSDRFSAERTGGSVSTLTIQRTQQEDSAVYLCASSPGLSGDEAFFGQGTRLTVV.